These T cell receptor beta chains were read from a single sample in a study of shared clonotypes between healthy human individuals. Some clones are missing from TCRdb's copy, which holds only in-frame ones; the method was immunoSEQ multiplex PCR. Altogether under 1,900,000 clones are present, approximately 98.5% being singletons, with the ten largest covering under 0.45%. Sequenced: naive CD4+ T cells sorted from blood. These receptors all come from a man between 25 and 39 years old in good health. The CDR3 runs from the conserved cysteine through the conserved F or W. Fields, in order: CDR3 DNA, CDR3 protein, D gene, J gene, clone size, V gene. The D gene is left open where the match is weak. Not every row has a clone size; where given, it reads once, few, many or a size class.

CDR3nt: TGTGCCAGCAGCCCGGGACAGACTCACTCTGGAAACACCATATATTTT
CDR3aa: CASSPGQTHSGNTIYF
d_gene: TRBD1
j_gene: TRBJ1-3
abundance: .
v_gene: TRBV7-8

CDR3nt: TGTGCAGGGAGGCGACCTACCCATACGCAGTATTTT
CDR3aa: CAGRRPTHTQYF
d_gene: .
j_gene: TRBJ2-3
abundance: .
v_gene: TRBV7-9

CDR3nt: TGTGCCAGCAGCTTGGACAGGCGGGCCGGGGAGCTGTTTTTT
CDR3aa: CASSLDRRAGELFF
d_gene: .
j_gene: TRBJ2-2
abundance: .
v_gene: TRBV5-5

CDR3nt: TGTGCCAGCAGCCCCGGGGGAACTAGCGGGTTGACAGATACGCAGTATTTT
CDR3aa: CASSPGGTSGLTDTQYF
d_gene: TRBD2
j_gene: TRBJ2-3
abundance: .
v_gene: TRBV9

CDR3nt: TGCGCCAGCAGCTTGGGGGGACTAGCGAATTACAATGAGCAGTTCTTC
CDR3aa: CASSLGGLANYNEQFF
d_gene: TRBD2
j_gene: TRBJ2-1
abundance: .
v_gene: TRBV5-1

CDR3nt: TGTGCCAGCTCACCACCCCTAACGGCTAGCACAGATACGCAGTATTTT
CDR3aa: CASSPPLTASTDTQYF
d_gene: .
j_gene: TRBJ2-3
abundance: .
v_gene: TRBV18

CDR3nt: TGTGCCAGCAGCTTAAGGCTAGCGGGGGAGACCCAGTACTTC
CDR3aa: CASSLRLAGETQYF
d_gene: TRBD2
j_gene: TRBJ2-5
abundance: .
v_gene: TRBV7-9

CDR3nt: TGTGCCAGCAGCTTAGGGGCCCAGGGGGCAAAAAACATTCAGTACTTC
CDR3aa: CASSLGAQGAKNIQYF
d_gene: TRBD1
j_gene: TRBJ2-4
abundance: .
v_gene: TRBV7-9

CDR3nt: TGTGCCAGCAGCCTCAAAGACAGGGCTTCTGAAGCTTTCTTT
CDR3aa: CASSLKDRASEAFF
d_gene: TRBD1
j_gene: TRBJ1-1
abundance: .
v_gene: TRBV7-3

CDR3nt: TGTGCCAGCAGTTTAACAGGGGACACTGAAGCTTTCTTT
CDR3aa: CASSLTGDTEAFF
d_gene: TRBD1
j_gene: TRBJ1-1
abundance: .
v_gene: TRBV25-1

CDR3nt: TGTGCCAGCAGCTTAGCGGAGGGCCCCTTGGTCTTC
CDR3aa: CASSLAEGPLVF
d_gene: .
j_gene: TRBJ1-2
abundance: .
v_gene: TRBV7-9

CDR3nt: TGTGCCATCAGTGACGTCCTAGCGGCCCACAATGAGCAGTTCTTC
CDR3aa: CAISDVLAAHNEQFF
d_gene: TRBD2
j_gene: TRBJ2-1
abundance: .
v_gene: TRBV10-3

CDR3nt: TGTGCCAGCAGCTGGACTAGCTCCACAGATACGCAGTATTTT
CDR3aa: CASSWTSSTDTQYF
d_gene: TRBD2
j_gene: TRBJ2-3
abundance: .
v_gene: TRBV6-6

CDR3nt: TGTGCAAACACAGATACGCAGTATTTT
CDR3aa: CANTDTQYF
d_gene: .
j_gene: TRBJ2-3
abundance: .
v_gene: TRBV19

CDR3nt: TGTGCCAGTAGTGATCATTCTAGGGGAAACTATGGCTACACCTTC
CDR3aa: CASSDHSRGNYGYTF
d_gene: .
j_gene: TRBJ1-2
abundance: .
v_gene: TRBV19

CDR3nt: TGTGCCAGCAGTTCAAAAGGTGGCTACACCTTC
CDR3aa: CASSSKGGYTF
d_gene: .
j_gene: TRBJ1-2
abundance: .
v_gene: TRBV6-5

CDR3nt: TGTGCCAGCTCACCCGGAGGGCACGGCACAGATACGCAGTATTTT
CDR3aa: CASSPGGHGTDTQYF
d_gene: .
j_gene: TRBJ2-3
abundance: .
v_gene: TRBV18

CDR3nt: TGTGCCAGCAGTAGGGACAGGGTCGAGACCCAGTACTTC
CDR3aa: CASSRDRVETQYF
d_gene: TRBD1
j_gene: TRBJ2-5
abundance: .
v_gene: TRBV2

CDR3nt: TGTGCCAGTATTTCGCGCAACACTGAAGCTTTCTTT
CDR3aa: CASISRNTEAFF
d_gene: .
j_gene: TRBJ1-1
abundance: .
v_gene: TRBV19

CDR3nt: TGTGCCAGCAGCTTGAGAGCGGGAGATTACAATGAGCAGTTCTTC
CDR3aa: CASSLRAGDYNEQFF
d_gene: TRBD2
j_gene: TRBJ2-1
abundance: .
v_gene: TRBV5-5

CDR3nt: TGTGCCAGCAGCTTAGCTTGGGCAGACCAAGAGACCCAGTACTTC
CDR3aa: CASSLAWADQETQYF
d_gene: .
j_gene: TRBJ2-5
abundance: .
v_gene: TRBV7-2

CDR3nt: TGTGCCTGGAGTATCCGATCCTACAATGAGCAGTTCTTC
CDR3aa: CAWSIRSYNEQFF
d_gene: .
j_gene: TRBJ2-1
abundance: .
v_gene: TRBV30

CDR3nt: TGTGCCAGCAGCGAGGCGGGAGATCGCACAGATACGCAGTATTTT
CDR3aa: CASSEAGDRTDTQYF
d_gene: TRBD2
j_gene: TRBJ2-3
abundance: .
v_gene: TRBV7-8

CDR3nt: TGCGCCAGCGCTTTAGCGGAACACTACAATGAGCAGTTCTTC
CDR3aa: CASALAEHYNEQFF
d_gene: .
j_gene: TRBJ2-1
abundance: once
v_gene: TRBV4-3

CDR3nt: TGCGCCAGTCGGGCCGAGGGCACAGATACGCAGTATTTT
CDR3aa: CASRAEGTDTQYF
d_gene: .
j_gene: TRBJ2-3
abundance: .
v_gene: TRBV5-1

CDR3nt: TGTGCCAGCAGCTTGGACGGGACGGTTTATAGCAATCAGCCCCAGCATTTT
CDR3aa: CASSLDGTVYSNQPQHF
d_gene: .
j_gene: TRBJ1-5
abundance: .
v_gene: TRBV5-4

CDR3nt: TGTGCCAGCAGCTTAGTTCCAGGACCAGGAAACACCATATATTTT
CDR3aa: CASSLVPGPGNTIYF
d_gene: .
j_gene: TRBJ1-3
abundance: .
v_gene: TRBV11-2

CDR3nt: TGTGCCAGTAGTGCAGACACGGGCACGGGAGCTTTCTTT
CDR3aa: CASSADTGTGAFF
d_gene: .
j_gene: TRBJ1-1
abundance: .
v_gene: TRBV19

CDR3nt: TGTGCCAGCAGCGTGAGGGGCAGGGATATGGAGGGCTACACCTTC
CDR3aa: CASSVRGRDMEGYTF
d_gene: .
j_gene: TRBJ1-2
abundance: .
v_gene: TRBV9

CDR3nt: TGTGCCAGCAGCTTCGGTTTACATAGGACTAGCGCTTACAATGAGCAGTTCTTC
CDR3aa: CASSFGLHRTSAYNEQFF
d_gene: TRBD2
j_gene: TRBJ2-1
abundance: .
v_gene: TRBV7-6

CDR3nt: TGTGCCAGTAGTATATGGCCGACTAGCACAGATACGCAGTATTTT
CDR3aa: CASSIWPTSTDTQYF
d_gene: .
j_gene: TRBJ2-3
abundance: .
v_gene: TRBV19

CDR3nt: TGTGCCAGCAGCTTAAGGCCCCGGGGCGGGAGCAAAGATACGCAGTATTTT
CDR3aa: CASSLRPRGGSKDTQYF
d_gene: TRBD2
j_gene: TRBJ2-3
abundance: .
v_gene: TRBV7-3

CDR3nt: TGTGCCAGCAGTTTAGTGAACAGGGAAGAGACCCAGTACTTC
CDR3aa: CASSLVNREETQYF
d_gene: .
j_gene: TRBJ2-5
abundance: .
v_gene: TRBV27

CDR3nt: TGCGCCAGCAGCCAGGGACTAGCGGGTTCCTCCTACAATGAGCAGTTCTTC
CDR3aa: CASSQGLAGSSYNEQFF
d_gene: TRBD2
j_gene: TRBJ2-1
abundance: .
v_gene: TRBV5-1

CDR3nt: TGTGCCAGCAGTGAATTGGGAGTAGGGGGCACCGGGGAGCTGTTTTTT
CDR3aa: CASSELGVGGTGELFF
d_gene: .
j_gene: TRBJ2-2
abundance: .
v_gene: TRBV25-1

CDR3nt: TGCAGCGCCTCCGGGACAGGGTCCTACGAGCAGTACTTC
CDR3aa: CSASGTGSYEQYF
d_gene: TRBD1
j_gene: TRBJ2-7
abundance: .
v_gene: TRBV29-1

CDR3nt: TGTGCCAGCAGCCCCCAGAGGGATGAGACCCAGTACTTC
CDR3aa: CASSPQRDETQYF
d_gene: .
j_gene: TRBJ2-5
abundance: .
v_gene: TRBV7-2

CDR3nt: TGTGCCAGCAGCGTACGGCAGGGAGAAAATGAGCAGTTCTTC
CDR3aa: CASSVRQGENEQFF
d_gene: .
j_gene: TRBJ2-1
abundance: .
v_gene: TRBV9

CDR3nt: TGTGCCAGCAGTCCCACCGGACGAGAAGCTTTCTTT
CDR3aa: CASSPTGREAFF
d_gene: .
j_gene: TRBJ1-1
abundance: .
v_gene: TRBV28

CDR3nt: TGTGCCAGTAGCCCCAGTAGCGGGAGGGCCCCCTACGAGCAGTACTTC
CDR3aa: CASSPSSGRAPYEQYF
d_gene: TRBD2
j_gene: TRBJ2-7
abundance: .
v_gene: TRBV19

CDR3nt: TGTGCCAGCGCAGAACGGACAGAAGAAGAGACCCAGTACTTC
CDR3aa: CASAERTEEETQYF
d_gene: .
j_gene: TRBJ2-5
abundance: .
v_gene: TRBV2

CDR3nt: TGCAGCGTTGCTTCAGGGTCTGGAAACACCATATATTTT
CDR3aa: CSVASGSGNTIYF
d_gene: .
j_gene: TRBJ1-3
abundance: .
v_gene: TRBV29-1

CDR3nt: TGCGCCAGCAGCTTCGTCGCTTTGAGCGGGGTGGGGGACGAGCAGTACTTC
CDR3aa: CASSFVALSGVGDEQYF
d_gene: TRBD2
j_gene: TRBJ2-7
abundance: .
v_gene: TRBV5-1

CDR3nt: TGTGCCAGCAGCCAACAGTTTGAAGCTTTCTTT
CDR3aa: CASSQQFEAFF
d_gene: .
j_gene: TRBJ1-1
abundance: .
v_gene: TRBV14

CDR3nt: TGTGCCAGCAGGAGACCTACTTCCTCTGGAAACACCATATATTTT
CDR3aa: CASRRPTSSGNTIYF
d_gene: .
j_gene: TRBJ1-3
abundance: .
v_gene: TRBV7-9

CDR3nt: TGTGCCTGGTCCGGGGACCTACCCATCTATGGCTACACCTTC
CDR3aa: CAWSGDLPIYGYTF
d_gene: .
j_gene: TRBJ1-2
abundance: .
v_gene: TRBV30

CDR3nt: TGTGCCAGCAGCCAAGAGGGACGACTAGCGGGAGTAGACAATGAGCAGTTCTTC
CDR3aa: CASSQEGRLAGVDNEQFF
d_gene: TRBD2
j_gene: TRBJ2-1
abundance: .
v_gene: TRBV14

CDR3nt: TGCAGCGCCCAAGCCATCTCCGACGAGCAGTACTTC
CDR3aa: CSAQAISDEQYF
d_gene: .
j_gene: TRBJ2-7
abundance: .
v_gene: TRBV29-1

CDR3nt: TGTGCCAGCAGCGTCCCTGGAAACGTGCCGTTCTTC
CDR3aa: CASSVPGNVPFF
d_gene: .
j_gene: TRBJ2-1
abundance: once
v_gene: TRBV5-6

CDR3nt: TGTGCCAGCAGTTCCCGCGGGACAGGGCAAGAGACCCAGTACTTC
CDR3aa: CASSSRGTGQETQYF
d_gene: TRBD1
j_gene: TRBJ2-5
abundance: .
v_gene: TRBV7-7

CDR3nt: TGTGCCAGCAGCTTAGCCGGGGCTGGGCGGGAGACCCAGTACTTC
CDR3aa: CASSLAGAGRETQYF
d_gene: .
j_gene: TRBJ2-5
abundance: .
v_gene: TRBV7-9

CDR3nt: TGTGCCAGCAGCTTAGTCGCGGGAGGTCAAGAGACCCAGTACTTC
CDR3aa: CASSLVAGGQETQYF
d_gene: TRBD2
j_gene: TRBJ2-5
abundance: .
v_gene: TRBV7-2

CDR3nt: TGTGCCAGCAGCAGGCGGACAGGGGGCGCTTCCGGGGAGCTGTTTTTT
CDR3aa: CASSRRTGGASGELFF
d_gene: TRBD1
j_gene: TRBJ2-2
abundance: .
v_gene: TRBV5-4

CDR3nt: TGTGCCAGCAGCAGAGAGGGGGTAGATACGCAGTATTTT
CDR3aa: CASSREGVDTQYF
d_gene: .
j_gene: TRBJ2-3
abundance: .
v_gene: TRBV5-6

CDR3nt: TGTGCCAGCAGTTTTCATGGTAGTGGGGTTCACCGCTACGAGCAGTACTTC
CDR3aa: CASSFHGSGVHRYEQYF
d_gene: .
j_gene: TRBJ2-7
abundance: .
v_gene: TRBV28

CDR3nt: TGTGCCAGCAGCCCAGGGGGCGACACCGGGGAGCTGTTTTTT
CDR3aa: CASSPGGDTGELFF
d_gene: TRBD1
j_gene: TRBJ2-2
abundance: once
v_gene: TRBV11-3